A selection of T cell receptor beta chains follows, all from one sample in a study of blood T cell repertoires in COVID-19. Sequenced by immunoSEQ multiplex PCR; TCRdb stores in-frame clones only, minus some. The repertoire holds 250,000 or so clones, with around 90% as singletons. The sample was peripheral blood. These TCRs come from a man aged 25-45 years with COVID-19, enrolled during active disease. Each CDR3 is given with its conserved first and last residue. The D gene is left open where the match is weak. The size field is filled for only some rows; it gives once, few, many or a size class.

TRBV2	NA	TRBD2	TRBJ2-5	CASKGLAGVETQYF	TGTGCCAGCAAGGGGCTAGCGGGAGTCGAGACCCAGTACTTC
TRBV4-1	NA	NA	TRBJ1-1	CASSPDQGNTEAFF	TGCGCCAGCAGCCCCGATCAGGGAAACACTGAAGCTTTCTTT
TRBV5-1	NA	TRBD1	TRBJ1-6	CASSVGQGEFSPLHF	TGCGCCAGCAGCGTAGGACAGGGGGAATTTTCACCCCTCCACTTT
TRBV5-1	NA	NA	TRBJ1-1	CASSAPMDTEAFF	TGCGCCAGCAGCGCCCCTATGGACACTGAAGCTTTCTTT
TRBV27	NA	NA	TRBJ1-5	CASSLRSGISQPQHF	TGTGCCAGCAGTTTAAGGTCAGGGATCAGTCAGCCCCAGCATTTT
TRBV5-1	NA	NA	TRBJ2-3	CASSYPSDTQYF	TGCGCCAGCAGCTATCCGTCAGATACGCAGTATTTT
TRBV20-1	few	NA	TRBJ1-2	CSASSRGGQGGYTF	TGCAGTGCTAGTAGCCGCGGCGGCCAGGGGGGCTACACCTTC
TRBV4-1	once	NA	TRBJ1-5	CASSQVLRVANQPQHF	TGCGCCAGCAGCCAGGTCCTCAGGGTGGCCAATCAGCCCCAGCATTTT
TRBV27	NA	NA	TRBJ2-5	CASSLGGQRGQETQYF	TGTGCCAGCAGTTTAGGGGGCCAAAGGGGGCAAGAGACCCAGTACTTC
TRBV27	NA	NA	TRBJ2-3	CASSRRVIGSTDTQYF	TGTGCCAGCAGCAGGAGGGTTATTGGCAGCACAGATACGCAGTATTTT
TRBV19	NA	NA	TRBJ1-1	CASSINLRVAFF	TGTGCCAGTAGTATCAATCTCCGAGTCGCTTTCTTT
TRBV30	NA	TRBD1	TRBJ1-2	CAWSKGAYGYTF	TGTGCCTGGAGTAAGGGGGCCTATGGCTACACCTTC
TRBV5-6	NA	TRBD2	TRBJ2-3	CASSSPGLAKDTQYF	TGTGCCAGCAGCTCCCCGGGACTAGCAAAAGATACGCAGTATTTT
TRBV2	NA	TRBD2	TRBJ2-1	CASTGGSSYNEQFF	TGTGCCAGCACGGGGGGGAGCTCCTACAATGAGCAGTTCTTC
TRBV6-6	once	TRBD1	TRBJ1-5	CASSAGTGKNQPQHF	TGTGCCAGCAGTGCCGGGACAGGGAAAAATCAGCCCCAGCATTTT
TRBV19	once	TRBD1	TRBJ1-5	CASSVGQDSNQPQHF	TGTGCCAGTAGTGTCGGACAGGATAGCAATCAGCCCCAGCATTTT
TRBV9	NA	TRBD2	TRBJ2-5	CASSTPLAGGEETQYF	TGTGCCAGCAGCACCCCGCTAGCGGGGGGAGAGGAGACCCAGTACTTC
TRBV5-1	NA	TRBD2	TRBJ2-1	CASLPTGTVGLAGGYNEQFF	TGCGCCAGCCTACCAACAGGGACCGTCGGACTAGCGGGGGGCTACAATGAGCAGTTCTTC
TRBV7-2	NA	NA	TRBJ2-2	CASSRGSGGTGELFF	TGTGCCAGCAGCCGGGGGAGTGGAGGCACCGGGGAGCTGTTTTTT
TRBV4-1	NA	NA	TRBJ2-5	CASSQFGEVAETQYF	TGCGCCAGCAGCCAATTTGGGGAGGTGGCAGAGACCCAGTACTTC
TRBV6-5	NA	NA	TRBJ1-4	CASSYSSPTTNEKLFF	TGTGCCAGCAGTTACTCGTCTCCTACAACTAATGAAAAACTGTTTTTT
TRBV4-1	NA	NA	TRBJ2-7	CASSQANGYEQYF	TGCGCCAGCAGCCAAGCTAACGGGTACGAGCAGTACTTC
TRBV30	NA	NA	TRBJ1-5	CAWSGSAGPQHF	TGTGCCTGGAGTGGTTCGGCGGGGCCCCAGCATTTT
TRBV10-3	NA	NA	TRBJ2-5	CAISAPDSSQETQYF	TGTGCCATCAGCGCCCCGGACAGCTCCCAAGAGACCCAGTACTTC
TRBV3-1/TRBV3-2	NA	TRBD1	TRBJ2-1	CASSQGWQGVNEQFF	TGTGCCAGCAGCCAAGGCTGGCAGGGGGTCAATGAGCAGTTCTTC
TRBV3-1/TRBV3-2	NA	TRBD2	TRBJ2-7	CASSQFAGGLYEQYF	TGTGCCAGCAGCCAATTTGCGGGGGGCCTCTACGAGCAGTACTTC
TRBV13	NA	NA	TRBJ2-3	CASSLGSVPSSTDTQYF	TGTGCCAGCAGCTTAGGTTCAGTACCCTCTAGCACAGATACGCAGTATTTT
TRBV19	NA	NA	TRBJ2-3	CASSITGGADTQYF	TGTGCCAGTAGTATAACGGGTGGTGCAGATACGCAGTATTTT
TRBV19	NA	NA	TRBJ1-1	CASSNKRRNTEAFF	TGTGCCAGTAGTAACAAGAGGAGGAACACTGAAGCTTTCTTT
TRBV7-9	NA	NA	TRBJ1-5	CASSYRESQPQHF	TGTGCCAGCAGTTACAGGGAGTCCCAGCCCCAGCATTTT
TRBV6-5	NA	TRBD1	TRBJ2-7	CASSSTGGDSSYEQYF	TGTGCCAGCAGTTCGACAGGGGGGGACAGCTCCTACGAGCAGTACTTC
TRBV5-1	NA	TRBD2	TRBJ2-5	CASSTGTIQETQYF	TGCGCCAGCAGCACGGGGACTATTCAAGAGACCCAGTACTTC
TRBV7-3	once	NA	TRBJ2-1	CASSLGPRGNEQFF	TGTGCCAGCAGCTTGGGGCCTAGGGGCAATGAGCAGTTCTTC
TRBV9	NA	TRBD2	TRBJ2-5	CASSPSILARETQYF	TGTGCCAGCAGCCCCTCGATACTAGCGCGTGAGACCCAGTACTTC
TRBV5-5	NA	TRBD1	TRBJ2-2	CASSLVTGFNGELFF	TGTGCCAGCAGCTTGGTGACAGGGTTTAACGGGGAGCTGTTTTTT
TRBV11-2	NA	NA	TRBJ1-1	CASSLDPRAEAFF	TGTGCCAGCAGCTTAGATCCCCGGGCTGAAGCTTTCTTT
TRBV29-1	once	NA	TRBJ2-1	CSVDRREAYNEQFF	TGCAGCGTTGATAGGCGGGAAGCCTACAATGAGCAGTTCTTC
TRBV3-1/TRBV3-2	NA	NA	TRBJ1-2	CASKWGDENYGYTF	TGTGCCAGCAAATGGGGGGACGAAAACTATGGCTACACCTTC